One and the same sample provided the 7 T cell receptor beta chains below, sequenced in a study of blood T cell repertoires in COVID-19. Method: immunoSEQ multiplex PCR; TCRdb's copy keeps in-frame clones and lacks some. The table shows 100,000 or so clones, with approximately 90% occurring only once. The material sequenced was peripheral blood. All receptors come from a human donor with acute or convalescent COVID-19. The donor label of this sample is uncertain.

The chain has TRBV18 and TRBJ1-5, with D possibly TRBD1 on 6 matching bases. CDR3 length: 14 amino acids. V lost 4 bases and J 5 bases, leaving 12 bases between the germline ends. From germline, CDR1 is KGHSH and CDR2 LQKENI. CDR3: CASSLDRSDQPQHF. CDR3 in DNA: TGTGCCAGCTCACTCGACAGGAGTGATCAGCCCCAGCATTTT.

This clone showed up just once. This chain connects TRBV28 to TRBJ1-2; 7 bases are a match to TRBD1. Germline V lookup: CDR1 MDHEN, CDR2 SYDVKM. Trimming took 5 bases from V and 7 from J; bases not matched to a gene: 19. CDR3 length: 17 amino acids. Here the CDR3 DNA reads TGTGCCAGCAGTGCCACGAACGAGGGGGCGTATCTCCCTGGCTACACCTTC. Encoded protein: CASSATNEGAYLPGYTF.

The chain is built from TRBV30 and TRBJ2-7, with 8 bases identical to TRBD1. CDR3 size: 13 residues. Germline V CDR1 and CDR2: GTSNPN, SVGIG (reference sequence). Unmatched junction bases numbered 3, after V lost 2 bases and J lost 3 bases. The CDR3 protein is CAWSSDRDYEQYF. The DNA of the CDR3 is TGTGCCTGGAGTTCGGACAGGGACTACGAGCAGTACTTC. Full variable domain (missing parts from reference TRBV30 and TRBJ2-7): SQTIHQWPATLVQPVGSPLSLECTVEGTSNPNLYWYRQAAGRGLQLLFYSVGIGQISSEVPQNLSASRPQDRQFILSSKKLLLSDSGFYLCAWSSDRDYEQYFGPGTRLTVT.

The chain links TRBV27 to TRBJ1-6; TRBD1 matches at 8 bases. There are 14 residues in the CDR3. V lost 5 bases to trimming and J lost 10 bases; unmatched junction nucleotides: 7. Germline CDR1 and CDR2: MNHEY and SMNVEV (reference sequence). For the CDR3, the DNA is TGTGCCAGCAGTAGGACAGGGACTGGATCACCCCTCCACTTT. Encoded protein: CASSRTGTGSPLHF.

CDR3: CASSHSFPLDRNYGYTF. Written as DNA, the CDR3 is TGTGCCAGCAGCCACAGCTTTCCCCTGGACAGAAACTATGGCTACACCTTC. The gene calls are TRBV3-1 (or the pseudogene TRBV3-2) and TRBJ1-2; D might be TRBD1 (6 bases). Per the germline V gene, CDR1 is LGHDT and CDR2 is YNNKEL (reference sequence). V lost 3 bases and J lost 2, with 19 bases in between. CDR3 size: 17 residues.

This clone was observed a single time. V gene TRBV10-3 combines with J gene TRBJ2-2; D is undetermined. From germline, CDR1 is ENHRY and CDR2 SYGVKD. V was trimmed by 3 bases and J by 0 bases, leaving 17 bases between them. The CDR3 spans 18 residues. In DNA, the CDR3 is TGTGCCATCAGTGATACTATCACACGCCCCGCGAACACCGGGGAGCTGTTTTTT. This translates into CAISDTITRPANTGELFF.

The chain links TRBV3-1 (or the pseudogene TRBV3-2) to TRBJ1-5, with a tentative D call TRBD1 (6 bases). V gave up 3 bases and J gave up 4 bases, with 10 bases separating them. CDR3 length: 14 amino acids. Germline values: CDR1 LGHDT, CDR2 YNNKEL (reference sequence). Here the CDR3 reads CASSQDRKNQPQHF. The CDR3 DNA sequence: TGTGCCAGCAGCCAGGACAGAAAGAATCAGCCCCAGCATTTT.